The 7 T cell receptor beta chains below all came from one sample that was sequenced in a study of identical twins. TCRdb fed the 5' RACE reads into MiXCR, producing one record per CDR3 protein. The sample yields more than 400,000 distinct CDR3 sequences, around 15% seen once. The data were also submitted as part of a second study, on yellow fever vaccine responses in identical twins.

The sequencing input was CD4+ T cells sorted from blood. These receptors were taken from a young woman in good health.

This chain links TRBV20-1 with TRBJ2-3; TRBD2 matches 12 bases. The trim removed 5 bases at V and 3 bases at J, leaving 3 bases unmatched. Germline-derived CDR1 and CDR2 are DFQATT and SNEGSKA (reference sequence). The CDR3 totals 14 residues. CDR3 sequence reads: CSAPSGRATDTQYF. CDR3 DNA: TGCAGTGCTCCTAGCGGGAGGGCTACAGATACGCAGTATTTT.

This clonotype has a handful of counts. The chain links TRBV20-1 to TRBJ2-4; D may be TRBD1 (5 bases). Germline loops: CDR1 DFQATT, CDR2 SNEGSKA (reference sequence). The CDR3 covers 15 residues. CDR3 in DNA: TGCAGCGTAGGGGCTACCACGAGAGCCAAAAACATTCAGTACTTC. Amino acid sequence: CSVGATTRAKNIQYF.

The rearrangement joins TRBV10-3 to TRBJ2-7, with D unresolved. The CDR3 covers 12 residues. V was shortened by 0 bases and J by 6 bases, with 6 bases between the two germline ends. Germline CDR1 ENHRY, CDR2 SYGVKD. CDR3 coding DNA: TGTGCCATCAGTGAGTCGCCTCGCGAGCAGTACGTC. It specifies CAISESPREQYV.

The CDR3 nucleotides read TGTGCCAGCAGCCCAGGGGACAGACTAAATCAGCCCCAGCATTTT. It encodes CASSPGDRLNQPQHF. The chain links TRBV3-1 to TRBJ1-5; 7 nucleotides agree with TRBD1. Germline CDR1 and CDR2: LGHDT and YNNKEL (reference sequence). V shed 4 bases and J 4 bases; nucleotides not matched to a gene: 7. This CDR3 spans 15 amino acids.

This clonotype was seen a few times. The chain combines TRBV10-3 with TRBJ2-7, with 9 nucleotides matching TRBD1. This CDR3 has 14 residues. The V and J ends lost 0 bases and 3 bases, in that order; junction bases with no gene match: 0. Germline V CDR1 and CDR2: ENHRY, SYGVKD. The CDR3: CAISESGQGYEQYF. The CDR3 region has the DNA TGTGCCATCAGTGAGTCGGGACAGGGCTACGAGCAGTACTTC.

This clonotype was detected a few times. The rearrangement links TRBV12-3 or TRBV12-4 to TRBJ2-7; TRBD2 matches 12 bases. J gave up 7 bases and V 5 bases, and 15 bases lay outside the gene matches. There are 17 residues in the CDR3. The CDR3 sequence is CASSRSLLAGGPREQYF. The CDR3 DNA sequence: TGTGCCAGCAGTCGCTCCCTTCTAGCGGGAGGGCCGAGGGAGCAGTACTTC.

This chain connects TRBV5-1 to TRBJ2-3, with D perhaps assigned TRBD1 or TRBD2 (5 bases each). Germline loops: CDR1 SGHRS, CDR2 YFSETQ. Trimming stripped 2 bases from V and 0 bases from J, with 10 bases between. This CDR3 is 15 amino acids long. The CDR3 region is CASSLFRDSTDTQYF. The CDR3 coding sequence is TGCGCCAGCAGCTTATTTCGGGACAGCACAGATACGCAGTATTTT. Based on the CDR3 plus reference TRBV5-1 and TRBJ2-3, the full variable domain is KAGVTQTPRYLIKTRGQQVTLSCSPISGHRSVSWYQQTPGQGLQFLFEYFSETQRNKGNFPGRFSGRQFSNSRSEMNVSTLELGDSALYLCASSLFRDSTDTQYFGPGTRLTVL.